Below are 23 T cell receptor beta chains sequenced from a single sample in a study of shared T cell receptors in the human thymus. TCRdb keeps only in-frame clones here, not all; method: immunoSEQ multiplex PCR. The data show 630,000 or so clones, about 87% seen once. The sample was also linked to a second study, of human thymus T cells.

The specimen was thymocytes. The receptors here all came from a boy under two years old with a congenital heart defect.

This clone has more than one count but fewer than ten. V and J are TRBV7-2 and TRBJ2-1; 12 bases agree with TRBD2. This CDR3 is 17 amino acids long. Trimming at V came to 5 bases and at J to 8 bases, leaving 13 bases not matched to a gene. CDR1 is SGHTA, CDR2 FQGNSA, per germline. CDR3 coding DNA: TGTGCCAGCAGCCCCGGGCCCCCTAGCGGGGGGGCCCATGAGCAGTTCTTC. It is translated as CASSPGPPSGGAHEQFF.

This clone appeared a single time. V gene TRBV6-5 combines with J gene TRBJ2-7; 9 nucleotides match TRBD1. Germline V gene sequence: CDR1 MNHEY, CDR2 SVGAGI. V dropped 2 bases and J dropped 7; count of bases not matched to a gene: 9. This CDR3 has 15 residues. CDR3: CASSYGRDRASEQYF. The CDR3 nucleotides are TGTGCCAGCAGTTACGGCCGGGACAGGGCGAGTGAGCAGTACTTC.

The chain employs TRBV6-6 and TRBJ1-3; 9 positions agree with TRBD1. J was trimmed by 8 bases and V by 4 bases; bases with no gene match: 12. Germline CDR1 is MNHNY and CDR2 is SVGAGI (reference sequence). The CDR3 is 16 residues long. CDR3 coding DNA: TGTGCCAGCAGTTGCCACCGGGACAGGGAGGGGGACACCATATATTTT. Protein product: CASSCHRDREGDTIYF.

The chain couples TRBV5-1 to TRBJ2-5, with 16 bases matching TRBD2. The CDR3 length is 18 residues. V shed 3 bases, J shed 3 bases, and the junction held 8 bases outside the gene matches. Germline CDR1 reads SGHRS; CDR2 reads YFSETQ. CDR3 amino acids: CASSSGLAGGEFEETQYF. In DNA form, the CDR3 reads TGCGCCAGCAGCTCGGGACTAGCGGGGGGGGAATTCGAAGAGACCCAGTACTTC.

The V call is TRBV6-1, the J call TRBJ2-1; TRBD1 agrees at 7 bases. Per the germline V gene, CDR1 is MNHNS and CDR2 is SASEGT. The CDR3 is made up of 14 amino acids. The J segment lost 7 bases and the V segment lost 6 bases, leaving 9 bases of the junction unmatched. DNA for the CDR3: TGTGCCAGCAGCCGGGGACAGTACCCTAATGAGCAGTTCTTC. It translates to CASSRGQYPNEQFF.

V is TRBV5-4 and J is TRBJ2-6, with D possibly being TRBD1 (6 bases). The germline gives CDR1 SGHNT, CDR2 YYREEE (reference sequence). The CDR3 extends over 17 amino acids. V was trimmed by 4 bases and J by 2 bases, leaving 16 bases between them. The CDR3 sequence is CASSPAGRGTGANVLTF. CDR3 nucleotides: TGTGCCAGCAGCCCGGCTGGCAGGGGTACTGGGGCCAACGTCCTGACTTTC.

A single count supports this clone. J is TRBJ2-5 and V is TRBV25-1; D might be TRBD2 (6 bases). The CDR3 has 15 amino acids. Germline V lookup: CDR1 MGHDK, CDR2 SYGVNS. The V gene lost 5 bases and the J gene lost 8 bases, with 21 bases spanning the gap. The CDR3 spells CASSLGGSGLVTQYF. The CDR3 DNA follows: TGTGCCAGCAGTCTCGGGGGTTCGGGGCTCGTAACCCAGTACTTC.

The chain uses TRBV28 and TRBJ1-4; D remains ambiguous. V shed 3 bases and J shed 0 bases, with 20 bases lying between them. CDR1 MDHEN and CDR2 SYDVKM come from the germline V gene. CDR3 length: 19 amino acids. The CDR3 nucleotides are TGTGCCAGCAGTTTCGCAGGACTCTACCCCTCGGCAACTAATGAAAAACTGTTTTTT. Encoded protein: CASSFAGLYPSATNEKLFF. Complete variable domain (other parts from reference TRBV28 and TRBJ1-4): DVKVTQSSRYLVKRTGEKVFLECVQDMDHENMFWYRQDPGLGLRLIYFSYDVKMKEKGDIPEGYSVSREKKERFSLILESASTNQTSMYLCASSFAGLYPSATNEKLFFGSGTQLSVL.

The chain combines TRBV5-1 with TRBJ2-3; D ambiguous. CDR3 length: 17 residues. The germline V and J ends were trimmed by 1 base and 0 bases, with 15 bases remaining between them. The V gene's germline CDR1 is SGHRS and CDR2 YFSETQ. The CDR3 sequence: CASSLHSLVTSTDTQYF. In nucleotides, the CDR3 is TGCGCCAGCAGCTTGCATTCCTTGGTTACTAGCACAGATACGCAGTATTTT.

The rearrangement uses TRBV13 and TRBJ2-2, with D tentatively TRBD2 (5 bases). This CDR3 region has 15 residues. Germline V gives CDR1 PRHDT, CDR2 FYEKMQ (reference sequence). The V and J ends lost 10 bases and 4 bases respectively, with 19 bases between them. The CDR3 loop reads CATSILVWSTGELFF. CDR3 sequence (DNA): TGTGCCACCTCGATACTAGTTTGGAGCACCGGGGAGCTGTTTTTT.

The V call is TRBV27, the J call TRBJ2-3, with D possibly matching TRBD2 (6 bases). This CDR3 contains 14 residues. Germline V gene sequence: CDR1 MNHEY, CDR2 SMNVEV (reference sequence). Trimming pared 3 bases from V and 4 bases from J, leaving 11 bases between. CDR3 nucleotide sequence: TGTGCCAGCAGTTTTGCTAGCGAGTCAGATACGCAGTATTTT. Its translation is CASSFASESDTQYF.

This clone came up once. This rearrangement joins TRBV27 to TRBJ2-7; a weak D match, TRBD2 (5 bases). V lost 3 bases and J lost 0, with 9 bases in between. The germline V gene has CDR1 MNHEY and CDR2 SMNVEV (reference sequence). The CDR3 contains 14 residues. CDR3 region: CASSFVGSSYEQYF. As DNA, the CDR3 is TGTGCCAGCAGTTTTGTAGGGAGCTCCTACGAGCAGTACTTC.

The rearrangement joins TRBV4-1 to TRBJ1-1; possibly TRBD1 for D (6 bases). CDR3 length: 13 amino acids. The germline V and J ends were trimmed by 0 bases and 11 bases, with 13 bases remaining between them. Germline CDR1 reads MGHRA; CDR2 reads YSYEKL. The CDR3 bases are TGCGCCAGCAGCCAAGATGAACTTAGGGGGGCTTTCTTT. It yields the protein CASSQDELRGAFF.

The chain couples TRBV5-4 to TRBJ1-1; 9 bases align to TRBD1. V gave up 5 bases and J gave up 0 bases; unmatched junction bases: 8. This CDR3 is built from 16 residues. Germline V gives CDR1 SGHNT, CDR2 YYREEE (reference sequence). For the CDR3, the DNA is TGTGCCAGCAGACCTGAACAGGGGGCGATGAACACTGAAGCTTTCTTT. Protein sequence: CASRPEQGAMNTEAFF.

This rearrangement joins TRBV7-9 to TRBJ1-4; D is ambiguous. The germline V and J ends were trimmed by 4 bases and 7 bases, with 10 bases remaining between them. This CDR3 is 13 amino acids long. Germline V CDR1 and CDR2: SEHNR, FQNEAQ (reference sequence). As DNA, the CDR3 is TGTGCCAGCAGCTCCACCCTCGGTGAAAAACTGTTTTTT. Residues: CASSSTLGEKLFF.

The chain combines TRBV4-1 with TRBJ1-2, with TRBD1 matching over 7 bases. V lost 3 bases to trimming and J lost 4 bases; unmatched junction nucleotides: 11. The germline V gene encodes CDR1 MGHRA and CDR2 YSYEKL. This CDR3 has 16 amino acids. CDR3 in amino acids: CASSHARQGLTYGYTF. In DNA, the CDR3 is TGCGCCAGCAGCCATGCTCGACAGGGCCTAACCTATGGCTACACCTTC.

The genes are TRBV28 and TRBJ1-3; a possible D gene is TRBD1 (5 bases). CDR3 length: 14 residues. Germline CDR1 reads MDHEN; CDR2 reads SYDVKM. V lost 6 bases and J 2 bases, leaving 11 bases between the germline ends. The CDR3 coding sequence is TGTGCCAGCAGGGTGGGGGGAGCTGGAAACACCATATATTTT. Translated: CASRVGGAGNTIYF.

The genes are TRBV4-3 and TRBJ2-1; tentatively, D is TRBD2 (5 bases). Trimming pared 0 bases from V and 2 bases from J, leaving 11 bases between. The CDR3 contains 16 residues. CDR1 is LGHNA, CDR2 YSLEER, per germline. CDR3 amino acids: CASSQDFPGTYNEQFF. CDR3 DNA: TGCGCCAGCAGCCAAGATTTCCCCGGGACCTACAATGAGCAGTTCTTC.

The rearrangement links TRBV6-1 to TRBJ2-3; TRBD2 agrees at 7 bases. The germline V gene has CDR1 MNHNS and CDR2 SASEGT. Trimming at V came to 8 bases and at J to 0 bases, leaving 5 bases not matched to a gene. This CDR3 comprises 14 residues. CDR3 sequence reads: CASGRGSSTDTQYF. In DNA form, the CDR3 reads TGTGCCAGCGGGAGGGGCTCTAGCACAGATACGCAGTATTTT.

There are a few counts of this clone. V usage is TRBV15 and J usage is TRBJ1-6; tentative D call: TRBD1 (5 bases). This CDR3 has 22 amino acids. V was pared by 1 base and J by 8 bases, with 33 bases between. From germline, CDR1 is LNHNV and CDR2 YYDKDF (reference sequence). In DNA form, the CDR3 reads TGTGCCACCAGCAGAGGCAGCCCCACCCCGAACAGGCCGCACCTTAATCATTCACCCCTCCACTTT. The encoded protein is CATSRGSPTPNRPHLNHSPLHF.

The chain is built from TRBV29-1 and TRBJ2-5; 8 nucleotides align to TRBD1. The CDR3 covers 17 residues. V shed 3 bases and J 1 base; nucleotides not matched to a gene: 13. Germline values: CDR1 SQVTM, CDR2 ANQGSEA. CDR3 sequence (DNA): TGCAGCGTTGAGAATAGCTCAGGACAGGGTCCCCAAGAGACCCAGTACTTC. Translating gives CSVENSSGQGPQETQYF.

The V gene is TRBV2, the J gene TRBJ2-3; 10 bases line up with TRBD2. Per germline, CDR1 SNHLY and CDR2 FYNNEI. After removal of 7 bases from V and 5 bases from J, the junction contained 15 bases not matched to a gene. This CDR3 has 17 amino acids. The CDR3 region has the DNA TGTGCCAGCACGTCACGGCCTAGCGGGAGTCGTGGAGATACGCAGTATTTT. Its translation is CASTSRPSGSRGDTQYF.

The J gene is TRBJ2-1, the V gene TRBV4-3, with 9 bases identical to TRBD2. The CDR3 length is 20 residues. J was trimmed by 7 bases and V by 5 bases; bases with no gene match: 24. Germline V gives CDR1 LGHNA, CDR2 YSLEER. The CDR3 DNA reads TGCGCCAGCAGCACCAGGGTGTTAGCGGGAGAAGGGCTACCTTGTAATGAGCAGTTCTTC. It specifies CASSTRVLAGEGLPCNEQFF.